Below are 18 T cell receptor beta chains sequenced from a single sample in a study of blood T cell repertoires in COVID-19 (dated by TCRdb to 2020 to 2022). Library construction relied on the immunoSEQ multiplex PCR assay. TCRdb obtained this table from immuneACCESS and retained in-frame rearrangements with V and J assigned. These tables miss some clones; where compared with another copy, unresolved V genes account for less than half of the shortfall, and the remainder is unexplained. The sample table holds 280,000 or so clones, of which nearly 90% were seen once. The biggest ten clones account for about 8.6% of the sample. Input material: peripheral blood. Source of these receptors: a man in his late teens or twenties with active or convalescent COVID-19.

This clone was observed once. The chain links TRBV9 to TRBJ1-2, with 7 bases that match TRBD1. With V trimmed by 0 bases and J by 3 bases, 11 bases remained unmatched. Germline-derived CDR1 and CDR2 are SGDLS and YYNGEE. This CDR3 is built from 17 residues. This chain's CDR3 is CASSVVTGLAEDYGYTF. The DNA of the CDR3 is TGTGCCAGCAGCGTAGTGACAGGGTTAGCGGAGGACTATGGCTACACCTTC.

The chain recombines TRBV9 with TRBJ2-2; D is possibly TRBD1 (6 bases). Trimming removed 1 base at V and 5 bases at J, with 12 bases between. Germline values: CDR1 SGDLS, CDR2 YYNGEE. CDR3 length: 15 residues. The CDR3 region has the DNA TGTGCCAGCAGCGTACAAGGACAGAGGACCGGGGAGCTGTTTTTT. Its translation is CASSVQGQRTGELFF.

The chain is built from TRBV11-2 and TRBJ1-2; no clear D. V dropped 1 base and J dropped 2 bases, with 14 bases sitting between them. Germline CDR1 is SGHAT and CDR2 is FQNNGV. The CDR3 runs 16 residues. The CDR3 nucleotides are TGTGCCAGCAGCTTAGCCCCCGGGTTTCAGAACTATGGCTACACCTTC. Its protein product is CASSLAPGFQNYGYTF.

V and J are TRBV9 and TRBJ2-2; D is unresolved. Germline V gene lookup returns CDR1 SGDLS and CDR2 YYNGEE. This CDR3 contains 11 residues. Trimming left V 7 bases short and J 6 bases short, with 7 bases between. This CDR3 reads CASARPGELFF. The CDR3 DNA sequence: TGTGCCAGCGCGCGGCCCGGGGAGCTGTTTTTT.

The chain recombines TRBV6-2 or TRBV6-3 with TRBJ1-1, with D possibly being TRBD1 (6 bases). The V and J ends lost 1 base and 11 bases respectively, with 11 bases between them. Per germline, CDR1 MNHEY and CDR2 SVGEGT. This CDR3 spans 12 amino acids. Here the CDR3 DNA reads TGTGCCAGCAGTTACTACAGGGTGGTGGCTTTCTTT. Encoded protein: CASSYYRVVAFF.

This clone was counted once. The J gene is TRBJ2-7, the V gene TRBV6-5, with 10 nucleotides matching TRBD1. V gave up 6 bases and J gave up 2 bases; unmatched junction bases: 7. Per germline, CDR1 MNHEY and CDR2 SVGAGI. The CDR3 is 15 residues long. In DNA form, the CDR3 reads TGTGCCAGCAGCCGCCAGGGGACAGGGGCCTACGAGCAGTACTTC. It codes for CASSRQGTGAYEQYF.

This chain uses TRBV27 with TRBJ1-3; 7 nucleotides agree with TRBD1. The length of the CDR3 is 15 residues. Germline V CDR1 and CDR2: MNHEY, SMNVEV (reference sequence). V was clipped by 5 bases and J by 5 bases; unmatched bases: 9. CDR3: CASSADRELRNTIYF. DNA of the CDR3: TGTGCCAGCAGTGCCGACAGGGAGTTGAGAAACACCATATATTTT.

The V call is TRBV6-6, the J call TRBJ1-5; D unresolved. Germline CDR1 reads MNHNY; CDR2 reads SVGAGI (reference sequence). This CDR3 has 15 amino acids. With 2 bases removed from V and 1 base from J, the gap between germline ends came to 9 bases. This CDR3 reads CASSYEILSNQPQHF. CDR3 DNA: TGTGCCAGCAGTTACGAGATTCTAAGCAATCAGCCCCAGCATTTT.

The chain combines TRBV15 with TRBJ1-4; 7 nucleotides match TRBD1. This CDR3 has 15 amino acids. The trim removed 1 base at V and 8 bases at J, leaving 7 bases unmatched. Germline loops: CDR1 LNHNV, CDR2 YYDKDF (reference sequence). The CDR3 spells CATSRGRGIGEKLFF. The CDR3, as DNA: TGTGCCACCAGCAGAGGCAGGGGGATCGGGGAAAAACTGTTTTTT.

CDR3 sequence reads: CASSQDRSGANVLTF. The CDR3 DNA is TGCGCCAGCAGCCAAGACCGCTCTGGGGCCAACGTCCTGACTTTC. The chain is built from TRBV4-3 and TRBJ2-6; no reliable D call. Germline V gene lookup returns CDR1 LGHNA and CDR2 YSLEER. The CDR3 runs 15 residues. V was trimmed by 0 bases and J by 0 bases, leaving 3 bases between them.

This clone was picked up one time. The chain combines TRBV27 with TRBJ1-5; TRBD1 aligns across 7 bases. The V segment lost 7 bases and the J segment 8 bases; nucleotides outside the gene matches: 11. The CDR3 extends over 14 amino acids. From germline, CDR1 is MNHEY and CDR2 SMNVEV (reference sequence). In DNA form, the CDR3 reads TGTGCCAGCAAAACTACAGGGGCCAGGGAGCCCCAGCATTTT. Translated: CASKTTGAREPQHF.

The chain has TRBV25-1 and TRBJ2-5; 9 nucleotides agree with TRBD1. The V segment lost 6 bases and the J segment 2 bases; nucleotides outside the gene matches: 7. Germline assignment: CDR1 MGHDK and CDR2 SYGVNS. The CDR3 sequence is 15 residues long. The CDR3 sequence: CASSVGQGLQETQYF. CDR3 DNA: TGTGCCAGCAGCGTAGGACAGGGGCTTCAAGAGACCCAGTACTTC.

The rearrangement uses TRBV19 and TRBJ1-2, with 7 positions matching TRBD1. The CDR3 runs to 14 residues. CDR1 is LNHDA, CDR2 SQIVND, per germline (reference sequence). After removal of 6 bases from V and 4 bases from J, the junction contained 8 bases not matched to a gene. The CDR3 DNA reads as TGTGCCAGTAGATTAAGGGGGCAGAGCTATGGCTACACCTTC. Encoded protein: CASRLRGQSYGYTF.

The chain employs TRBV19 and TRBJ2-1; 7 nucleotides agree with TRBD2. The V gene end was trimmed by 5 bases and the J gene end by 4 bases; junction bases not matched to a gene: 2. Germline V CDR1 and CDR2: LNHDA, SQIVND (reference sequence). This CDR3 contains 13 residues. CDR3 amino acids: CASSGEGYNEQFF. In DNA form, the CDR3 reads TGTGCCAGTAGTGGGGAGGGGTACAATGAGCAGTTCTTC.

The chain has TRBV11-1 and TRBJ2-3; 7 nucleotides agree with TRBD1. V trimming: 5 bases; J trimming: 3 bases; junction bases outside the gene matches: 8. The germline CDR1 and CDR2 sequences are SGHAT and FQDESV (reference sequence). The CDR3 covers 15 residues. The CDR3 nucleotides read TGTGCCAGCAGCCAGACAGGGTTGGTGACAGATACGCAGTATTTT. Translated, it gives CASSQTGLVTDTQYF. Based on the CDR3 plus reference TRBV11-1 and TRBJ2-3, the full variable domain is EAEVAQSPRYKITEKSQAVAFWCDPISGHATLYWYRQILGQGPELLVQFQDESVVDDSQLPKDRFSAERLKGVDSTLKIQPAELGDSAMYLCASSQTGLVTDTQYFGPGTRLTVL.

The chain has TRBV6-1 and TRBJ2-7; D gene ambiguous. With 0 bases removed from V and 4 bases from J, the gap between germline ends came to 13 bases. Germline lookup yields CDR1 MNHNS and CDR2 SASEGT. CDR3 length: 15 amino acids. This chain's CDR3 is CASSEALAANYEQYF. The CDR3 DNA sequence: TGTGCCAGCAGTGAAGCATTGGCAGCGAATTACGAGCAGTACTTC.

For the CDR3, the DNA is TGCGCCAGCAGCCGGGGACAGACCTCTAGCACAGATACGCAGTATTTT. This codes for CASSRGQTSSTDTQYF. This chain connects TRBV10-1 to TRBJ2-3; TRBD1 agrees at 7 bases. The CDR3 covers 16 residues. Germline V CDR1 and CDR2: WNHNN, SYGVQD (reference sequence). Trimming at V came to 6 bases and at J to 0 bases, leaving 9 bases not matched to a gene.

With regard to this clone: This CDR3 is also generated by other DNA sequences in the sample. The V gene is TRBV18, the J gene TRBJ1-3, with D unclear. Trimming took off 0 bases at V and 1 base at J, with 7 bases between the two ends. CDR1 KGHSH and CDR2 LQKENI come from the germline V gene. This CDR3 is built from 15 residues. DNA for the CDR3: TGTGCCAGCTCACCACCGGGAGGGTCTGGAAACACCATATATTTT. It specifies CASSPPGGSGNTIYF.